The 14 T cell receptor beta chains given below trace back to one sample, sequenced in a study of radiation and T cells in renal cell carcinoma. Method: immunoSEQ multiplex PCR; TCRdb's copy keeps in-frame clones and lacks some. The profile covers about 15,000 clones, with around 60% appearing a single time and approximately 11% taken by the ten largest. Treatment indicated: treatment-naive control, cytoreductive nephrectomy. This specimen consisted of tumor tissue, obtained from a patient whose treatment was nephrectomy without radiotherapy. The receptor source for this set is a middle-aged man with renal cell carcinoma.

This clone showed up just a few times. V and J are TRBV11-2 and TRBJ1-2; D call uncertain. Trimming took 5 bases from V and 4 from J, leaving 8 bases between them. The length of the CDR3 is 12 residues. Per germline, CDR1 SGHAT and CDR2 FQNNGV. The CDR3 spells CASSLLRYGYTF. The CDR3 DNA is TGTGCCAGCAGCCTCCTGCGCTATGGCTACACCTTC.

The chain is built from TRBV27 and TRBJ2-7; 9 bases fit TRBD1. The CDR3 is 14 amino acids. J lost 3 bases, V lost 5 bases, and 5 bases had no gene match. In germline, CDR1 is MNHEY, CDR2 SMNVEV (reference sequence). The chain's CDR3 is CASSLGTGSYEQYF. CDR3 DNA sequence: TGTGCCAGCAGTCTAGGGACAGGGAGCTACGAGCAGTACTTC.

The gene calls are TRBV11-3 and TRBJ2-5; D possibly corresponds to TRBD1 (5 bases). Between the trimmed V and J ends, which lost 2 bases and 1 base, there was a span of 11 bases. The CDR3 is 15 residues long. Germline loops: CDR1 SGHNT, CDR2 YENEEA. This CDR3 is CASSLPDSSQETQYF. CDR3 DNA sequence: TGTGCCAGCAGCTTACCCGACAGTTCCCAAGAGACCCAGTACTTC.

The genes are TRBV6-5 and TRBJ2-7; 9 bases map to TRBD2. Germline values: CDR1 MNHEY, CDR2 SVGAGI. CDR3 length equals 16 residues. With V trimmed by 0 bases and J by 4 bases, 7 bases remained unmatched. CDR3 in amino acids: CASSYSGLAGLYEQYF. As DNA, the CDR3 is TGTGCCAGCAGTTACTCGGGGCTAGCGGGGCTATACGAGCAGTACTTC.

The gene calls are TRBV11-2 and TRBJ1-4, with a possible D match to TRBD1 (6 bases). Germline CDR1 and CDR2: SGHAT and FQNNGV. V lost 5 bases and J 8 bases, leaving 18 bases between the germline ends. CDR3 length equals 15 residues. CDR3 sequence reads: CASSPDPTGNEKLFF. In DNA, the CDR3 is TGTGCCAGCAGCCCAGATCCCACAGGGAACGAAAAACTGTTTTTT.

The V call is TRBV2, the J call TRBJ2-2; 9 bases align to TRBD1. J lost 6 bases, V lost 6 bases, and 8 bases had no gene match. In germline, CDR1 is SNHLY, CDR2 FYNNEI. The CDR3 totals 15 residues. The CDR3: CASRGQGRGAGELFF. CDR3 nucleotide sequence: TGTGCCAGCAGGGGACAGGGTAGAGGCGCCGGGGAGCTGTTTTTT.

The chain couples TRBV27 to TRBJ2-5; 7 nucleotides agree with TRBD1. Germline V lookup: CDR1 MNHEY, CDR2 SMNVEV (reference sequence). The CDR3 loop spans 13 amino acids. With V trimmed by 5 bases and J by 5 bases, 5 bases remained unmatched. This CDR3 is CASSLTGEETQYF. For the CDR3, the DNA is TGTGCCAGCAGTCTCACAGGGGAGGAGACCCAGTACTTC.

This sequence joins TRBV2 and TRBJ2-3, with D tentatively TRBD2 (5 bases). From germline, CDR1 is SNHLY and CDR2 FYNNEI. This CDR3 contains 12 residues. V lost 6 bases to trimming and J lost 4 bases, with 8 bases between them. The CDR3 loop is CASRLEADTQYF. The DNA of the CDR3 is TGTGCCAGCAGACTAGAGGCAGATACGCAGTATTTT.

This chain joins TRBV9 and TRBJ1-2; maybe TRBD1 (5 bases). Trimming took off 0 bases at V and 4 bases at J, with 10 bases between the two ends. The CDR3 runs to 14 residues. Germline CDR1 SGDLS, CDR2 YYNGEE. This CDR3 is CASSVGPRGYGYTF. Here the CDR3 DNA reads TGTGCCAGCAGCGTAGGGCCGAGGGGCTATGGCTACACCTTC.

This chain connects TRBV2 to TRBJ1-3; D uncertain. The V end lost 4 bases, the J end lost 0 bases, and 10 bases lay between the germline ends. CDR3 size: 15 residues. Germline assignment: CDR1 SNHLY and CDR2 FYNNEI. The CDR3 is CASSGQLLSGNTIYF. The CDR3 bases are TGTGCCAGCAGTGGGCAACTCCTCTCTGGAAACACCATATATTTT. Using reference TRBV2 and TRBJ1-3 for the parts outside the CDR3, the full variable domain is EPEVTQTPSHQVTQMGQEVILRCVPISNHLYFYWYRQILGQKVEFLVSFYNNEISEKSEIFDDQFSVERPDGSNFTLKIRSTKLEDSAMYFCASSGQLLSGNTIYFGEGSWLTVV.

This clone was detected only a few times. This chain uses TRBV11-1 with TRBJ2-6; D is ambiguous. Germline assignment: CDR1 SGHAT and CDR2 FQDESV (reference sequence). The CDR3 is made up of 17 amino acids. V was pared by 4 bases and J by 0 bases, with 13 bases between. The CDR3 DNA reads TGTGCCAGCAGCTCCAGACCGACCGGCTCTGGGGCCAACGTCCTGACTTTC. Translating gives CASSSRPTGSGANVLTF.

This clone was seen more than once but under ten times. This chain links TRBV7-9 with TRBJ2-2; either TRBD1 or TRBD2 may fit D (5 bases each). Germline V gives CDR1 SEHNR, CDR2 FQNEAQ (reference sequence). The CDR3 contains 15 residues. The V gene lost 5 bases and the J gene lost 0 bases, with 10 bases spanning the gap. CDR3 sequence (DNA): TGTGCCAGCAGCAGGGACCTAGCGAACACCGGGGAGCTGTTTTTT. It codes for CASSRDLANTGELFF.

The chain uses TRBV6-4 and TRBJ1-2, with 11 bases lining up with TRBD1. V shed 9 bases and J 0 bases; nucleotides not matched to a gene: 6. The germline V gene encodes CDR1 MRHNA and CDR2 SNTAGT. The CDR3 is made up of 15 amino acids. The DNA for the CDR3 is TGTGCCAGAGGGACAGGGGGGGGAACTAACTATGGCTACACCTTC. As protein: CARGTGGGTNYGYTF.

This clone appeared a single time. The CDR3 spells CAWRRPRDRDNEQFF. CDR3 sequence (DNA): TGTGCCTGGAGGCGCCCCCGGGACAGGGACAATGAGCAGTTCTTC. The chain couples TRBV30 to TRBJ2-1, with 9 bases lining up with TRBD1. From germline, CDR1 is GTSNPN and CDR2 SVGIG (reference sequence). CDR3 length: 15 residues. V trimming: 3 bases; J trimming: 5 bases; junction bases outside the gene matches: 8. The whole variable domain, filled in from reference TRBV30 and TRBJ2-1, reads SQTIHQWPATLVQPVGSPLSLECTVEGTSNPNLYWYRQAAGRGLQLLFYSVGIGQISSEVPQNLSASRPQDRQFILSSKKLLLSDSGFYLCAWRRPRDRDNEQFFGPGTRLTVL.